A single sample gave rise to the 22 T cell receptor beta chains below, sequenced in a study of shared T cell receptors in the human thymus. Sequencing used immunoSEQ multiplex PCR; TCRdb keeps in-frame clones, though not all of them. This table holds 500,000 to 750,000 clones, approximately 88% found once. The data also belong to a second study, concerning human thymus T cells.

Sequenced sample: thymocytes. These receptors were obtained from a boy younger than two with a congenital heart defect.

The chain couples TRBV28 to TRBJ2-7; weak D call: TRBD1 (5 bases). Trimming removed 5 bases from V and 5 bases from J, with 16 bases in between. Germline assignment: CDR1 MDHEN and CDR2 SYDVKM. CDR3 length: 14 residues. The CDR3 DNA follows: TGTGCCAGCAGTGATTGGACAAAATCCCACGAGCAGTACTTC. Translated: CASSDWTKSHEQYF.

V gene TRBV1 combines with J gene TRBJ1-5. TRBV1 is labeled a pseudogene. The length of the CDR3 is 17 residues. This chain's CDR3 is CTSSQLGGGRVCQPQHF. The CDR3 bases are TGCACCAGCAGCCAATTAGGGGGGGGAAGAGTTTGTCAGCCCCAGCATTTT.

The chain links TRBV19 to TRBJ2-7; 7 positions match TRBD1. V dropped 5 bases and J dropped 1; count of bases not matched to a gene: 5. The CDR3 sequence is 14 residues long. Germline V gene data show CDR1 as LNHDA and CDR2 as SQIVND (reference sequence). The CDR3 protein is CASSPRQGSYEQYF. For the CDR3, the DNA is TGTGCCAGTAGTCCCCGACAGGGATCCTACGAGCAGTACTTC.

V and J are TRBV4-3 and TRBJ2-1; 12 bases map to TRBD2. The CDR3 is 17 residues long. The junction had 13 bases not matched to a gene; V was cut back by 3 bases and J by 10 bases. Per the germline V gene, CDR1 is LGHNA and CDR2 is YSLEER. CDR3 sequence reads: CASSHHMTSGSRWEQFF. The CDR3 DNA reads as TGCGCCAGCAGCCACCATATGACTAGCGGGAGTAGATGGGAGCAGTTCTTC.

The V call is TRBV19, the J call TRBJ2-3, with D possibly being TRBD2 (6 bases). This CDR3 comprises 14 residues. CDR1 and CDR2 (germline): LNHDA, SQIVND (reference sequence). Trimming took off 4 bases at V and 2 bases at J, with 10 bases between the two ends. The CDR3 DNA sequence: TGTGCCAGTAGTACGGGACTTCCCACAGATACGCAGTATTTT. It translates to CASSTGLPTDTQYF.

The V call is TRBV29-1, the J call TRBJ2-7; TRBD1 might be the D (5 bases). This CDR3 has 11 residues. Trimming took 3 bases from V and 3 from J, leaving 6 bases between them. Germline V gene lookup returns CDR1 SQVTM and CDR2 ANQGSEA. CDR3 DNA: TGCAGCGTTGACAGGGACTACGAGCAGTACTTC. It codes for CSVDRDYEQYF.

The chain joins TRBV5-4 to TRBJ2-1, with D possibly being TRBD2 (7 bases). CDR1 and CDR2 from the germline V gene are SGHNT and YYREEE (reference sequence). The CDR3 consists of 19 residues. V gave up 4 bases and J gave up 0 bases, with 23 bases separating them. CDR3 nucleotides: TGTGCCAGCAGCCAGAGATGGGAGGGGGGCCCTAGCTCCTACAATGAGCAGTTCTTC. It specifies CASSQRWEGGPSSYNEQFF.

This clone was picked up a small number of times. CDR3 amino acids: CATSRLGRGETNEKLFF. The CDR3 coding sequence is TGTGCCACCAGCAGATTGGGAAGGGGTGAGACTAATGAAAAACTGTTTTTT. The rearrangement links TRBV15 to TRBJ1-4; a possible D gene is TRBD1 (5 bases). V dropped 2 bases and J dropped 2 bases, with 15 bases sitting between them. The CDR3 runs to 17 residues. In germline, CDR1 is LNHNV, CDR2 YYDKDF (reference sequence).

V gene TRBV6-5 combines with J gene TRBJ1-4; D is unclear. Germline-derived CDR1 and CDR2 are MNHEY and SVGAGI. With 9 bases removed from V and 0 bases from J, the gap between germline ends came to 14 bases. There are 15 residues in the CDR3. Here the CDR3 reads CASKYRFSTNEKLFF. CDR3 nucleotides: TGTGCCAGTAAATACCGGTTTTCAACTAATGAAAAACTGTTTTTT.

This chain connects TRBV19 to TRBJ1-3; tentatively, D is TRBD1 (5 bases). V was cut by 0 bases and J by 0 bases, with 9 bases left in between. The CDR3 spans 16 residues. Germline V CDR1 and CDR2: LNHDA, SQIVND (reference sequence). The CDR3 nucleotides are TGTGCCAGTAGTATAGAGGACACCAGCTCTGGAAACACCATATATTTT. It encodes CASSIEDTSSGNTIYF.

This clone came up once. The CDR3, as DNA: TGTGCCAGCAGCCGAGGGGGGCCCCAGCATTTT. Protein sequence: CASSRGGPQHF. The V call is TRBV7-2, the J call TRBJ1-5, with a tentative D call TRBD1 (6 bases). The V gene lost 5 bases and the J gene lost 9 bases, with 8 bases spanning the gap. Per the germline V gene, CDR1 is SGHTA and CDR2 is FQGNSA. This CDR3 is built from 11 residues.

The V call is TRBV28, the J call TRBJ1-1; 7 bases align to TRBD1. CDR1 MDHEN and CDR2 SYDVKM come from the germline V gene. Trimming removed 0 bases from V and 1 base from J; junction bases left unmatched: 5. The CDR3 sequence is 16 residues long. CDR3 bases: TGTGCCAGCAGTTTATGGAAGAGACAGGGGAACACTGAAGCTTTCTTT. Translation gives CASSLWKRQGNTEAFF.

The chain combines TRBV27 with TRBJ2-1; 9 positions agree with TRBD2. Losses at the gene ends were 7 bases for V and 3 bases for J; bases not matched to a gene: 16. CDR3 size: 18 residues. Germline values: CDR1 MNHEY, CDR2 SMNVEV (reference sequence). The CDR3 sequence: CASNHRRSAGGGYNEQFF. The CDR3 DNA sequence: TGTGCCAGCAACCACAGACGCTCAGCGGGAGGTGGCTACAATGAGCAGTTCTTC.

The table lists this clone with a few counts. CDR3 sequence: CASSLSAPWTSRLAHEQFF. In DNA form, the CDR3 reads TGTGCCAGCAGTTTATCGGCCCCATGGACTAGTCGTTTGGCTCATGAGCAGTTCTTC. The rearrangement links TRBV28 to TRBJ2-1, with 7 bases matching TRBD2. V trimming: 1 base; J trimming: 8 bases; junction bases outside the gene matches: 20. CDR3 length equals 19 residues. Germline CDR1 and CDR2: MDHEN and SYDVKM. Full variable domain (remainder filled in from reference TRBV28 and TRBJ2-1): DVKVTQSSRYLVKRTGEKVFLECVQDMDHENMFWYRQDPGLGLRLIYFSYDVKMKEKGDIPEGYSVSREKKERFSLILESASTNQTSMYLCASSLSAPWTSRLAHEQFFGPGTRLTVL.

V is TRBV6-5 and J is TRBJ2-3, with D maybe TRBD1 (5 bases). Deletions cut 10 bases from V and 3 bases from J, with 17 bases between. This CDR3 is 14 amino acids long. Germline CDR1 and CDR2: MNHEY and SVGAGI. CDR3 in DNA: TGTGCCACGCTCAGGGCAGGTGGGACAGATACGCAGTATTTT. Protein product: CATLRAGGTDTQYF.

The chain employs TRBV4-3 and TRBJ2-2; 13 bases are a match to TRBD2. The CDR3 contains 19 residues. Germline V gene data show CDR1 as LGHNA and CDR2 as YSLEER. J was trimmed by 6 bases and V by 4 bases; bases with no gene match: 14. This CDR3 reads CASSRYRQGTSGAAGELFF. The CDR3 region has the DNA TGCGCCAGCAGCCGTTACCGTCAGGGGACTAGCGGGGCTGCCGGGGAGCTGTTTTTT.

The chain employs TRBV10-1 and TRBJ2-3, with D possibly TRBD2 on 6 matching bases. V was clipped by 6 bases and J by 0 bases, with 13 bases between them. The CDR3 loop spans 15 amino acids. Germline-derived CDR1 and CDR2 are WNHNN and SYGVQD (reference sequence). This chain's CDR3 is CASSPEGPSTDTQYF. DNA of the CDR3: TGCGCCAGCAGCCCGGAGGGGCCCAGCACAGATACGCAGTATTTT.

The chain carries TRBV6-1 and TRBJ2-5, with 8 bases matching TRBD2. In germline, CDR1 is MNHNS, CDR2 SASEGT. The CDR3 is 14 amino acids. The J segment lost 7 bases and the V segment lost 3 bases, leaving 7 bases of the junction unmatched. CDR3 nucleotide sequence: TGTGCCAGCAGTGAGGGCGGGAGGAACGGGACCCAGTACTTC. It translates to CASSEGGRNGTQYF.

This clone was detected only once. V gene TRBV6-5 combines with J gene TRBJ2-7; 8 bases map to TRBD2. Unmatched junction bases numbered 10, after V lost 6 bases and J lost 3 bases. The CDR3 extends over 15 amino acids. From germline, CDR1 is MNHEY and CDR2 SVGAGI. CDR3 region: CASRVTSGIDYEQYF. CDR3 in DNA: TGTGCCAGCAGAGTTACTAGCGGCATAGACTACGAGCAGTACTTC.

J is TRBJ2-2 and V is TRBV6-4; the match to TRBD2 covers 8 bases. J gave up 8 bases and V 0 bases, and 8 bases lay outside the gene matches. CDR3 length equals 16 residues. Germline CDR1 is MRHNA and CDR2 is SNTAGT. Here the CDR3 DNA reads TGTGCCAGCAGTGACTCGGCGTCTAGCGGGTTGGGGGAGCTGTTTTTT. This translates into CASSDSASSGLGELFF.

This chain joins TRBV30 and TRBJ2-7, with 10 bases fitting TRBD1. V shed 2 bases, J shed 3 bases, and the junction held 10 bases outside the gene matches. The CDR3 has 16 amino acids. CDR1 is GTSNPN and CDR2 is SVGIG in the germline V gene (reference sequence). This chain's CDR3 is CAWSTLSDRGNYEQYF. In DNA, the CDR3 is TGTGCCTGGAGTACCCTCTCGGACAGGGGGAACTACGAGCAGTACTTC.

The V gene is TRBV6-1, the J gene TRBJ2-7, with 10 positions matching TRBD2. The germline CDR1 and CDR2 sequences are MNHNS and SASEGT. This CDR3 comprises 14 residues. J was trimmed by 3 bases and V by 6 bases; bases with no gene match: 5. The chain's CDR3 is CASRRTSGNYEQYF. The DNA of the CDR3 is TGTGCCAGCAGAAGGACTAGCGGAAACTACGAGCAGTACTTC.